The 21 T cell receptor beta chains in this list originate from one sample, sequenced in a study of CD8+ T cells in alopecia areata. Reverse transcribed after extraction, RNA yielded cDNA as the sequencing template. The assay was immunoSEQ multiplex PCR, and TCRdb's table has in-frame clones only and misses some. The sample holds some 210,000 clones, 50% to 60% seen once. The sequences come from CD4+ T cells sorted from blood, collected at week 0. All receptors come from a human donor with alopecia areata.

The V call is TRBV27, the J call TRBJ1-4, with 8 bases aligning to TRBD1. The CDR3 is 15 residues long. V lost 4 bases and J lost 8; bases outside the gene matches: 9. CDR1 is MNHEY, CDR2 SMNVEV, per germline (reference sequence). For the CDR3, the DNA is TGTGCCAGCAGTTCGACACAGGGGGTTGGGGAAAAACTGTTTTTT. This gives the protein CASSSTQGVGEKLFF. Using reference TRBV27 and TRBJ1-4 for the parts outside the CDR3, the full variable domain is EAQVTQNPRYLITVTGKKLTVTCSQNMNHEYMSWYRQDPGLGLRQIYYSMNVEVTDKGDVPEGYKVSRKEKRNFPLILESPSPNQTSLYFCASSSTQGVGEKLFFGSGTQLSVL.

This chain uses TRBV5-1 with TRBJ2-1; D uncertain. Trimming cost V 1 base and J 5 bases, with 10 bases left between them. Looked up from germline, CDR1 is SGHRS and CDR2 is YFSETQ. This CDR3 is built from 14 residues. Here the CDR3 reads CASSLQTANNEQFF. CDR3 DNA: TGCGCCAGCAGCTTGCAGACTGCAAACAATGAGCAGTTCTTC.

The chain carries TRBV9 and TRBJ1-1; TRBD1 matches at 7 bases. V gave up 3 bases and J gave up 5 bases; unmatched junction bases: 7. Per the germline V gene, CDR1 is SGDLS and CDR2 is YYNGEE. The CDR3 totals 14 residues. The CDR3 loop reads CASSAFTGETEAFF. CDR3 in DNA: TGTGCCAGCAGCGCCTTTACAGGGGAAACTGAAGCTTTCTTT.

Here the CDR3 reads CASSPGLSSYEQYF. The DNA of the CDR3 is TGTGCCAGCAGCCCGGGACTCAGCTCCTACGAGCAGTACTTC. The V and J genes are TRBV7-9 and TRBJ2-7; TRBD2 is a possible D gene (6 bases). Trimming took 5 bases from V and 0 from J, leaving 11 bases between them. The length of the CDR3 is 14 residues. Germline CDR1 SEHNR, CDR2 FQNEAQ (reference sequence).

In nucleotides, the CDR3 is TGTGCCAGCTCAACGGGGACAGTTACTAATTCACCCCTCCACTTT. Translated, it gives CASSTGTVTNSPLHF. V is TRBV18 and J is TRBJ1-6; 7 bases are a match to TRBD1. The CDR3 has 15 residues. Looked up from germline, CDR1 is KGHSH and CDR2 is LQKENI. J lost 6 bases, V lost 5 bases, and 7 bases had no gene match.

This chain joins TRBV25-1 and TRBJ1-3; D gene ambiguous. Between the trimmed V and J ends, which lost 3 bases and 6 bases, there was a span of 9 bases. The CDR3 loop spans 13 amino acids. Germline V gives CDR1 MGHDK, CDR2 SYGVNS. CDR3 sequence reads: CASSEPPTNTIYF. For the CDR3, the DNA is TGTGCCAGCAGTGAGCCCCCGACAAACACCATATATTTT.

This clone was detected only once. This sequence joins TRBV15 and TRBJ2-7; D unclear. Deletions cut 1 base from V and 2 bases from J, with 12 bases between. Germline CDR1 LNHNV, CDR2 YYDKDF (reference sequence). This CDR3 comprises 15 residues. The CDR3 loop is CATSRATSGPYEQYF. The CDR3 DNA reads TGTGCCACCAGCAGAGCCACCTCAGGTCCCTACGAGCAGTACTTC. Full variable domain (missing parts from reference TRBV15 and TRBJ2-7): DAMVIQNPRYQVTQFGKPVTLSCSQTLNHNVMYWYQQKSSQAPKLLFHYYDKDFNNEADTPDNFQSRRPNTSFCFLDIRSPGLGDTAMYLCATSRATSGPYEQYFGPGTRLTVT.

The V gene is TRBV20-1, the J gene TRBJ1-2; no firm D call. This CDR3 is 11 amino acids long. V was trimmed by 0 bases and J by 8 bases, leaving 7 bases between them. The germline V gene encodes CDR1 DFQATT and CDR2 SNEGSKA (reference sequence). This chain's CDR3 is CSAREDWGYTF. The CDR3 DNA reads TGCAGTGCTAGAGAGGACTGGGGCTACACCTTC.

This sequence joins TRBV10-3 and TRBJ2-1; D is unresolved. Trimming pared 0 bases from V and 9 bases from J, leaving 3 bases between. CDR1 is ENHRY, CDR2 SYGVKD, per germline. The CDR3 is 11 amino acids. CDR3 DNA sequence: TGTGCCATCAGTGAGTCCACTGAGCAGTTCTTC. Translation: CAISESTEQFF.

This clone has a handful of counts. This chain links TRBV19 with TRBJ1-2; 7 bases map to TRBD1. Germline V gene data show CDR1 as LNHDA and CDR2 as SQIVND (reference sequence). The length of the CDR3 is 12 residues. Trimming cost V 5 bases and J 8 bases; bases outside gene matches: 5. CDR3 bases: TGTGCCAGTAGTCACAGGGGTAACGGCTACACCTTC. Its translation is CASSHRGNGYTF.

Points on this clone: Within the sample, other DNA sequences also encode this same CDR3. The chain couples TRBV7-9 to TRBJ1-1; D is possibly TRBD1 (5 bases). V was shortened by 3 bases and J by 1 base, with 6 bases between the two germline ends. This CDR3 comprises 13 residues. Germline V CDR1 and CDR2: SEHNR, FQNEAQ (reference sequence). CDR3 DNA sequence: TGTGCCAGCAGCTTTGGGGGGAACACTGAAGCTTTCTTT. Encoded protein: CASSFGGNTEAFF. Looking up the rest from reference TRBV7-9 and TRBJ1-1 gives the full variable domain: DTGVSQNPRHKITKRGQNVTFRCDPISEHNRLYWYRQTLGQGPEFLTYFQNEAQLEKSRLLSDRFSAERPKGSFSTLEIQRTEQGDSAMYLCASSFGGNTEAFFGQGTRLTVV.

The rearrangement uses TRBV7-9 and TRBJ2-1; 7 nucleotides agree with TRBD1. V shed 11 bases, J shed 1 base, and the junction held 8 bases outside the gene matches. CDR1 and CDR2 (germline): SEHNR, FQNEAQ (reference sequence). The CDR3 sequence is 14 residues long. The CDR3 spells CAPGDSLSYNEQFF. Here the CDR3 DNA reads TGTGCCCCCGGGGACAGCCTTTCCTACAATGAGCAGTTCTTC.

This clone turned up a few times. V gene TRBV29-1 combines with J gene TRBJ1-2; D perhaps matches TRBD1 (5 bases). CDR3 size: 12 residues. V lost 4 bases and J 7 bases, leaving 13 bases between the germline ends. CDR1 and CDR2 from the germline V gene are SQVTM and ANQGSEA. The CDR3 spells CSVVFEQAGYTF. Here the CDR3 DNA reads TGCAGCGTTGTGTTCGAACAGGCTGGCTACACCTTC.

This chain connects TRBV6-1 to TRBJ2-7; 9 bases agree with TRBD1. The ends lost 6 bases at V and 3 bases at J; junction bases unmatched: 3. From germline, CDR1 is MNHNS and CDR2 SASEGT. The CDR3 loop spans 13 amino acids. In nucleotides, the CDR3 is TGTGCCAGCAGCAAGGACAGGGGCTACGAGCAGTACTTC. Encoded protein: CASSKDRGYEQYF.

This chain links TRBV29-1 with TRBJ1-1; D ambiguous. In germline, CDR1 is SQVTM, CDR2 ANQGSEA. The germline V and J ends were trimmed by 7 bases and 1 base, with 7 bases remaining between them. The CDR3 has 11 residues. The CDR3 sequence is CSGSTNTEAFF. CDR3 nucleotide sequence: TGCAGCGGATCTACGAACACTGAAGCTTTCTTT. The variable domain in full, completed from reference TRBV29-1 and TRBJ1-1, reads SAVISQKPSRDICQRGTSLTIQCQVDSQVTMMFWYRQQPGQSLTLIATANQGSEATYESGFVIDKFPISRPNLTFSTLTVSNMSPEDSSIYLCSGSTNTEAFFGQGTRLTVV.

V and J are TRBV15 and TRBJ1-5; 9 bases map to TRBD1. Trimming removed 5 bases from V and 4 bases from J; junction bases left unmatched: 6. The CDR3 runs 15 residues. In germline, CDR1 is LNHNV, CDR2 YYDKDF (reference sequence). The CDR3 bases are TGTGCCACCAGCGGAGGGGACAGGGTAAATCAGCCCCAGCATTTT. Its protein is CATSGGDRVNQPQHF.

The rearrangement uses TRBV7-9 and TRBJ2-3, with 12 nucleotides matching TRBD1. The CDR3 has 14 amino acids. Germline values: CDR1 SEHNR, CDR2 FQNEAQ (reference sequence). V lost 4 bases and J lost 5; bases outside the gene matches: 1. The CDR3 loop is CASSWDRGQDTQYF. In nucleotides, the CDR3 is TGTGCCAGCAGCTGGGACAGGGGGCAAGATACGCAGTATTTT. The full variable domain, completed using reference TRBV7-9 and TRBJ2-3, is DTGVSQNPRHKITKRGQNVTFRCDPISEHNRLYWYRQTLGQGPEFLTYFQNEAQLEKSRLLSDRFSAERPKGSFSTLEIQRTEQGDSAMYLCASSWDRGQDTQYFGPGTRLTVL.

V and J are TRBV5-4 and TRBJ2-1, with 11 nucleotides matching TRBD2. With 4 bases clipped from V and 2 bases from J, the junction kept 2 bases outside the gene matches. This CDR3 comprises 15 residues. CDR1 and CDR2 from the germline V gene are SGHNT and YYREEE (reference sequence). In DNA, the CDR3 is TGTGCCAGCAGCCTTAGCGGGAGGGCCTACAATGAGCAGTTCTTC. Its protein is CASSLSGRAYNEQFF.

The CDR3: CASSPSDAGNRGEQYF. CDR3 in DNA: TGTGCCAGCAGCCCATCGGATGCGGGAAATCGGGGCGAGCAGTACTTC. V and J are TRBV27 and TRBJ2-7; maybe TRBD2 (6 bases). The CDR3 is 16 amino acids. Germline CDR1 MNHEY, CDR2 SMNVEV (reference sequence). Between the trimmed V and J ends, which lost 6 bases and 6 bases, there was a span of 24 bases.

The chain joins TRBV29-1 to TRBJ2-7, with D hard to call. The CDR3 runs 14 residues. The germline CDR1 and CDR2 sequences are SQVTM and ANQGSEA. V dropped 6 bases and J dropped 1 base, with 16 bases sitting between them. This CDR3 reads CSVVGDRGSYEQYF. The CDR3 DNA reads as TGCAGCGTCGTGGGTGACCGTGGGTCCTACGAGCAGTACTTC.

This clone has just a few counts. This chain links TRBV7-2 with TRBJ2-5; 14 bases map to TRBD2. The CDR3 is made up of 16 amino acids. Looked up from germline, CDR1 is SGHTA and CDR2 is FQGNSA. After removal of 3 bases from V and 3 bases from J, the junction contained 3 bases not matched to a gene. Written as DNA, the CDR3 is TGTGCCAGCAGCTTGGGGGGACTAGCGGGAGAAGAGACCCAGTACTTC. The encoded protein is CASSLGGLAGEETQYF.